Shown below are 2 T cell receptor beta chains from a single sample sequenced in a study of T cell responses to AZD1222 COVID-19 vaccine. Assay: immunoSEQ multiplex PCR; the TCRdb copy retains only in-frame clones and omits some. This sample has some 130,000 clones, with 65% to 90% found just once. This specimen was peripheral blood, taken on day 0 of AZD1222 vaccination. The receptors were gathered from an adult in good health.

The chain links TRBV9 to TRBJ1-3; 8 nucleotides match TRBD1. This CDR3 is built from 15 residues. Looked up from germline, CDR1 is SGDLS and CDR2 is YYNGEE. The ends lost 4 bases at V and 2 bases at J; junction bases unmatched: 5. CDR3 DNA sequence: TGTGCCAGCAGCCCCCAGACAGGGGCTGGAAACACCATATATTTT. Translating gives CASSPQTGAGNTIYF.

The V and J genes are TRBV5-1 and TRBJ2-2, with D possibly being TRBD1 (6 bases). Germline lookup yields CDR1 SGHRS and CDR2 YFSETQ. The CDR3 extends over 14 amino acids. V lost 7 bases to trimming and J lost 7 bases, with 17 bases between them. This CDR3 is CASDFGQRGGELFF. CDR3 sequence (DNA): TGCGCCAGCGACTTTGGACAGAGGGGCGGGGAGCTGTTTTTT. The full variable domain, completed using reference TRBV5-1 and TRBJ2-2, is KAGVTQTPRYLIKTRGQQVTLSCSPISGHRSVSWYQQTPGQGLQFLFEYFSETQRNKGNFPGRFSGRQFSNSRSEMNVSTLELGDSALYLCASDFGQRGGELFFGEGSRLTVL.